The 24 T cell receptor beta chains below were found in one sample sequenced in a study of blood T cells in healthy people across ages. Primed by a sample-barcoded 5' primer and a J-beta primer mix, a second PCR proceeded for about 7 to 12 cycles. TCRdb re-analysed the 5' RACE reads in MiXCR, keeping a single row per CDR3 protein. The sample has hundreds of thousands of distinct CDR3 sequences; roughly 30% are singletons. The sequenced sample consisted of blood. The receptors here all came from a woman older than 75 in good health.

The chain recombines TRBV28 with TRBJ2-1, with D perhaps TRBD1 (6 bases). V gave up 6 bases and J gave up 3 bases, with 15 bases separating them. The germline CDR1 and CDR2 sequences are MDHEN and SYDVKM. The CDR3 has 15 residues. The CDR3 sequence is CASSKPTGNYNEQFF. The CDR3, as DNA: TGTGCCAGCAGCAAGCCCACAGGGAACTACAATGAGCAGTTCTTC.

This clonotype showed up just a few times. The chain employs TRBV20-1 and TRBJ1-6, with D perhaps TRBD1 (5 bases). Germline-derived CDR1 and CDR2 are DFQATT and SNEGSKA (reference sequence). Trimming took 0 bases from V and 12 from J, leaving 9 bases between them. The CDR3 has 12 amino acids. CDR3 region: CSARDMGVPLHF. CDR3 in DNA: TGCAGTGCTAGAGATATGGGGGTACCCCTCCACTTT.

This clonotype was seen many times. J is TRBJ2-7 and V is TRBV28; D possibly corresponds to TRBD1 (5 bases). CDR1 MDHEN and CDR2 SYDVKM come from the germline V gene. V was trimmed by 7 bases and J by 0 bases, leaving 19 bases between them. The length of the CDR3 is 16 residues. The DNA of the CDR3 is TGTGCCAGCACGGGCCGGCGGACAAGGTTCTCCTACGAGCAGTACTTC. It encodes CASTGRRTRFSYEQYF.

As to this clonotype: One end of the junction fails to match germline, which may point to a read error. This chain links TRBV30 with TRBJ1-2, with D possibly matching TRBD1 (6 bases). The CDR3 extends over 14 amino acids. Germline loops: CDR1 GTSNPN, CDR2 SVGIG (reference sequence). CDR3 in DNA: TGTGTCTGGAGTGTTACAGGGCGGGGCTATGGCTACACCTTC. This translates into CVWSVTGRGYGYTF.

The rearrangement links TRBV7-3 to TRBJ1-4, with D maybe TRBD1 (5 bases). This CDR3 is 16 amino acids long. Trimming removed 3 bases from V and 4 bases from J, with 15 bases in between. The germline V gene encodes CDR1 SGHTA and CDR2 FQGTGA. CDR3 in amino acids: CASSFAGGGINEKLFF. The DNA for the CDR3 is TGTGCCAGCAGCTTTGCCGGGGGGGGGATTAATGAAAAACTGTTTTTT.

This clonotype was seen more than once but under ten times. An end of the junction does not agree with germline; a read error may underlie this. The chain uses TRBV5-1 and TRBJ2-7; a weak D match, TRBD1 (5 bases). From germline, CDR1 is SGHRS and CDR2 YFSETQ. The CDR3 is 13 amino acids. CDR3 in amino acids: CTSSLARAYEQYF. CDR3 in DNA: TGCACCAGCAGCTTGGCCAGGGCCTACGAGCAGTACTTC.

This clonotype was detected many times. The chain links TRBV7-3 to TRBJ1-2, with TRBD1 identical over 7 bases. The ends lost 5 bases at V and 7 bases at J; junction bases unmatched: 7. CDR1 is SGHTA and CDR2 is FQGTGA in the germline V gene. This CDR3 is built from 13 residues. In DNA form, the CDR3 reads TGTGCCAGCAGCCAGACAGGGTTGGGTGGCTACACCTTC. Its translation: CASSQTGLGGYTF.

At least ten counts were recorded for this clonotype. The chain is built from TRBV7-9 and TRBJ2-3, with D hard to call. This CDR3 has 13 amino acids. CDR1 is SEHNR and CDR2 is FQNEAQ in the germline V gene (reference sequence). V was cut by 4 bases and J by 6 bases, with 11 bases left in between. CDR3 residues: CASSSSLGDTQYF. The CDR3 nucleotides read TGTGCCAGCAGCTCTTCCCTCGGGGATACGCAGTATTTT.

The rearrangement links TRBV20-1 to TRBJ2-7; a weak D match, TRBD2 (5 bases). The CDR3 covers 15 residues. CDR1 is DFQATT and CDR2 is SNEGSKA in the germline V gene (reference sequence). The V end was cut by 6 bases, the J end by 0 bases, with 18 bases between. The CDR3 is CSAPDAGGRSYEQYF. CDR3 bases: TGCAGTGCCCCCGACGCGGGCGGGCGCTCCTACGAGCAGTACTTC.

This clonotype appeared a few times. The J gene is TRBJ2-3, the V gene TRBV5-1; 7 bases agree with TRBD2. The J segment lost 2 bases and the V segment lost 0 bases, leaving 6 bases of the junction unmatched. This CDR3 comprises 16 residues. CDR1 is SGHRS, CDR2 YFSETQ, per germline. The chain's CDR3 is CASSLGAGVFTDTQYF. The CDR3 bases are TGCGCCAGCAGCTTGGGGGCGGGGGTCTTCACAGATACGCAGTATTTT.

This clonotype was recorded a few times. J is TRBJ2-1 and V is TRBV28; TRBD2 might be the D (6 bases). Germline V gene lookup returns CDR1 MDHEN and CDR2 SYDVKM. This CDR3 is 11 amino acids long. The germline V and J ends were trimmed by 5 bases and 14 bases, with 13 bases remaining between them. DNA for the CDR3: TGTGCCAGCAGTGACAACCGGGAGAAGTTCTTC. Protein sequence: CASSDNREKFF.

The chain employs TRBV12-3 or TRBV12-4 and TRBJ1-1; TRBD1 agrees at 7 bases. The CDR3 sequence is 15 residues long. After removal of 6 bases from V and 1 base from J, the junction contained 8 bases not matched to a gene. CDR3 residues: CASRPETGANTEAFF. The CDR3 region has the DNA TGTGCCAGCAGACCGGAAACAGGGGCGAACACTGAAGCTTTCTTT.

This sequence joins TRBV5-1 and TRBJ2-5, with 12 positions matching TRBD2. After removal of 3 bases from V and 4 bases from J, the junction contained 10 bases not matched to a gene. The germline CDR1 and CDR2 sequences are SGHRS and YFSETQ. This CDR3 contains 17 residues. CDR3 sequence reads: CASSSHGASGGGETQYF. The CDR3 nucleotides are TGCGCCAGCAGCTCGCATGGAGCTAGCGGGGGGGGAGAGACCCAGTACTTC.

In its sample, this clonotype was seen many times. The rearrangement joins TRBV9 to TRBJ2-3; the D is unclear. Germline lookup yields CDR1 SGDLS and CDR2 YYNGEE. This CDR3 is 15 amino acids long. V lost 5 bases to trimming and J lost 0 bases, with 13 bases between them. The DNA for the CDR3 is TGTGCCAGCAGTCCCGAGCTTCCGAGCACAGATACGCAGTATTTT. Translation gives CASSPELPSTDTQYF.

The rearrangement joins TRBV12-5 to TRBJ1-5; possibly TRBD1 for D (6 bases). CDR1 and CDR2 from the germline V gene are LGHNT and FRNRAP. V was shortened by 5 bases and J by 0 bases, with 11 bases between the two germline ends. CDR3 size: 15 residues. The CDR3 loop is CASGPGQYSNQPQHF. The CDR3 DNA is TGTGCTAGTGGTCCGGGACAATATAGCAATCAGCCCCAGCATTTT. Using reference TRBV12-5 and TRBJ1-5 for the parts outside the CDR3, the full variable domain is DARVTQTPRHKVTEMGQEVTMRCQPILGHNTVFWYRQTMMQGLELLAYFRNRAPLDDSGMPKDRFSAEMPDATLATLKIQPSEPRDSAVYFCASGPGQYSNQPQHFGDGTRLSIL.

Ten or more counts support this clonotype. The V gene is TRBV13, the J gene TRBJ2-5, with 10 nucleotides matching TRBD1. Germline-derived CDR1 and CDR2 are PRHDT and FYEKMQ (reference sequence). The CDR3 runs 14 residues. With V trimmed by 5 bases and J by 5 bases, 5 bases remained unmatched. The CDR3 protein is CASSRDRGSETQYF. The CDR3 DNA reads TGTGCCAGCAGCCGGGACAGGGGATCGGAGACCCAGTACTTC.

This clonotype has just a few counts. This chain joins TRBV5-4 and TRBJ1-6, with 8 bases fitting TRBD1. Trimming cost V 4 bases and J 2 bases; bases outside gene matches: 8. Germline loops: CDR1 SGHNT, CDR2 YYREEE (reference sequence). The CDR3 contains 17 residues. Written as DNA, the CDR3 is TGTGCCAGCAGCCAAGGACAGGGAGGGCCCTATAATTCACCCCTCCACTTT. This gives the protein CASSQGQGGPYNSPLHF.

This clonotype has only a few counts. A much larger clone differs by one base, so this may be a read error. The chain carries TRBV7-9 and TRBJ2-5; 7 nucleotides align to TRBD1. This CDR3 has 14 residues. V lost 1 base, J lost 11 bases, and 10 bases stayed unmatched. Germline assignment: CDR1 SEHNR and CDR2 FQNEAQ (reference sequence). DNA of the CDR3: TGTGCCAGCAGCTTAGTCGGACAGGACAATGAGCAGTACTTC. This gives the protein CASSLVGQDNEQYF.

On this clonotype: A junction end diverges from the germline sequence, so it may reflect a read error. The chain links TRBV5-1 to TRBJ1-1; D unresolved. Germline V gene lookup returns CDR1 SGHRS and CDR2 YFSETQ. The CDR3 is 14 amino acids. The CDR3 bases are TGCGTCAGCAGCTGGGAACGGGGTGTCACTGAAGCTTTCTTT. It is translated as CVSSWERGVTEAFF.

As for this clonotype: A much larger clone lies a single base off, so this may be a read error. This rearrangement joins TRBV5-1 to TRBJ2-7; 7 bases line up with TRBD2. Germline V gene data show CDR1 as SGHRS and CDR2 as YFSETQ. The CDR3 spans 15 residues. CDR3 in amino acids: CASGSRAGLSHEQYF. The CDR3 DNA reads as TGCGCCAGCGGATCGAGAGCGGGGCTCTCCCACGAGCAGTACTTC.

This clonotype was detected ten times or more. This chain joins TRBV3-1 and TRBJ2-1; 7 bases map to TRBD2. V was clipped by 4 bases and J by 7 bases; unmatched bases: 13. Germline V gene data show CDR1 as LGHDT and CDR2 as YNNKEL (reference sequence). The CDR3 totals 16 residues. CDR3 residues: CASSPGGTAVLNEQFF. The CDR3 DNA is TGTGCCAGCAGCCCCGGGGGGACGGCTGTCCTAAATGAGCAGTTCTTC.

The V and J genes are TRBV20-1 and TRBJ1-5; 8 bases match TRBD1. Per germline, CDR1 DFQATT and CDR2 SNEGSKA (reference sequence). Losses at the gene ends were 0 bases for V and 6 bases for J; bases not matched to a gene: 10. This CDR3 comprises 16 residues. CDR3: CSARDQGQGAGQPQHF. The CDR3 DNA reads as TGCAGTGCTAGAGATCAGGGGCAGGGGGCGGGTCAGCCCCAGCATTTT.

There are many counts of this clonotype. This may be a read error: a much more frequent sequence differs by one nucleotide. The genes are TRBV20-1 and TRBJ2-5; 12 bases fit TRBD2. CDR3 length equals 15 residues. V lost 7 bases to trimming and J lost 11 bases; unmatched junction nucleotides: 17. Germline-derived CDR1 and CDR2 are DFQATT and SNEGSKA (reference sequence). CDR3 residues: CSVLSTSGGTDEQYF. The CDR3 bases are TGCAGTGTTCTTTCGACTAGCGGGGGTACCGATGAGCAGTACTTC.

Points on this clonotype: A read error may explain this, as a much larger clone is one base away. The chain combines TRBV7-2 with TRBJ1-4, with D possibly matching TRBD1 (5 bases). This CDR3 is 16 amino acids long. Germline V gene sequence: CDR1 SGHTA, CDR2 FQGNSA. CDR3 in amino acids: CASSLRGATTNEKRFF. Written as DNA, the CDR3 is TGTGCCAGCAGCTTAAGGGGCGCTACAACTAATGAAAAACGGTTTTTT.